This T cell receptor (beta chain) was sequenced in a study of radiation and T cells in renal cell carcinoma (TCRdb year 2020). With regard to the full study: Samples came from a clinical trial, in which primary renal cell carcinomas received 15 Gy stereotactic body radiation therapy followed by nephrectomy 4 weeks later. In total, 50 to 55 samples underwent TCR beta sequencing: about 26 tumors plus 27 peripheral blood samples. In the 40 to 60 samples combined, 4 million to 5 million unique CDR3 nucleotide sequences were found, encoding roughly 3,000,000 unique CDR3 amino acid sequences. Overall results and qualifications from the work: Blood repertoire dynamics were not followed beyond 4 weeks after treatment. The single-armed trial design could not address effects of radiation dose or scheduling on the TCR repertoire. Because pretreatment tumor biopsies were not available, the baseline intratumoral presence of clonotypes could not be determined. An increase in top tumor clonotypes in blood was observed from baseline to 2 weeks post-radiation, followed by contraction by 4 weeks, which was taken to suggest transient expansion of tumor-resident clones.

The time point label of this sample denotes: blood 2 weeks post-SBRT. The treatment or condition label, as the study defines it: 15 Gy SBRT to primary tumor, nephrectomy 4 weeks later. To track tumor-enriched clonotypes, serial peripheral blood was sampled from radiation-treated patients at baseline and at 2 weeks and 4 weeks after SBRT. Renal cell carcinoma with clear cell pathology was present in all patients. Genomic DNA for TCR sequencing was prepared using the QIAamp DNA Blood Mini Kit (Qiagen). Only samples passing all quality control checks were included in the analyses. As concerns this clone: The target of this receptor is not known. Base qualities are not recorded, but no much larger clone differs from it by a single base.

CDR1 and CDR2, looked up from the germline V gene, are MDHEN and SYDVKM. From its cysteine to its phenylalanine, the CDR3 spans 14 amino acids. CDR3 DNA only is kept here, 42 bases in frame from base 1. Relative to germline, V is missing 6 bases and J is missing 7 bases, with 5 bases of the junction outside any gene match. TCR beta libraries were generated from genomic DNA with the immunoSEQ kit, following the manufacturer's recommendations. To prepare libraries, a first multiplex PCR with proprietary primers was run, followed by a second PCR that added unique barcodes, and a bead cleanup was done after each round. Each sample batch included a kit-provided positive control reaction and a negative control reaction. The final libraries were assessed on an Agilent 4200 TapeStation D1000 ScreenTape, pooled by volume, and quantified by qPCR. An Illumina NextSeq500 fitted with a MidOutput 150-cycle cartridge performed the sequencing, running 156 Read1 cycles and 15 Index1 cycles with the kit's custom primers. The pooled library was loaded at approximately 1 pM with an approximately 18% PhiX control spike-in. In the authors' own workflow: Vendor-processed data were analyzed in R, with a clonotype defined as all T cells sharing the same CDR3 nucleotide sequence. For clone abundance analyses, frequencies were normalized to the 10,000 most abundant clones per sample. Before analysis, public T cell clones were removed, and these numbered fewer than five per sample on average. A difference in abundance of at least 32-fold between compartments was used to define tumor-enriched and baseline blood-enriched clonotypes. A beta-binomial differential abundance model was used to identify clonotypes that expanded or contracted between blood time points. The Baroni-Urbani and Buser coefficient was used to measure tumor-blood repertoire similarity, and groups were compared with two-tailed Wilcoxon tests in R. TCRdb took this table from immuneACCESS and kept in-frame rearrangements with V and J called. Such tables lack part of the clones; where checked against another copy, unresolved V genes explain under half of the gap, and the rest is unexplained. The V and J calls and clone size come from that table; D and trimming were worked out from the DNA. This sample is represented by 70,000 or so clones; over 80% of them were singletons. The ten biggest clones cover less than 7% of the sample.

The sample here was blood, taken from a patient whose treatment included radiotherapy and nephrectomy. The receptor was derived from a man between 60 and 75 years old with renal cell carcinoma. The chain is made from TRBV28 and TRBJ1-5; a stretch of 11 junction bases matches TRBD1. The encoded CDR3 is CASRRTGGWQPQHF. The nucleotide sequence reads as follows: TGTGCCAGCAGGCGGACAGGGGGCTGGCAGCCCCAGCATTTT.